This T cell receptor (beta chain) was sequenced for a study of T cells in Graves' hyperthyroidism and ophthalmopathy. Broader study findings: Researchers report that a 13 V-J model separated ophthalmopathy from stable hyperthyroidism.

The length of the CDR3 is 14 residues. V shed 8 bases and J 4 bases; nucleotides not matched to a gene: 7. CDR1 and CDR2 from the germline V gene are MDHEN and SYDVKM. This clonotype was found a few times. The antigen remains undetermined. What was amplified from RNA transcripts were TCR beta CDR3 regions. HTBI primers were employed in a first-round RT-PCR of the TCR CDR3. TCRdb processed the multiplex PCR reads anew with MiXCR; each CDR3 protein has one entry. This table holds 480,000 or so distinct CDR3 sequences, approximately 48% found once. The genes are TRBV28 and TRBJ1-4; 7 bases fit TRBD1. This TCR was recovered from an adult woman with Graves' disease, either hyperthyroidism or ophthalmopathy (not recorded which). Material: peripheral blood or thyroid tissue (not recorded which). CDR3 sequence (DNA): TGTGCCAGCGGCACGACAGGGAATAATGAAAAACTGTTTTTT. It translates to CASGTTGNNEKLFF.